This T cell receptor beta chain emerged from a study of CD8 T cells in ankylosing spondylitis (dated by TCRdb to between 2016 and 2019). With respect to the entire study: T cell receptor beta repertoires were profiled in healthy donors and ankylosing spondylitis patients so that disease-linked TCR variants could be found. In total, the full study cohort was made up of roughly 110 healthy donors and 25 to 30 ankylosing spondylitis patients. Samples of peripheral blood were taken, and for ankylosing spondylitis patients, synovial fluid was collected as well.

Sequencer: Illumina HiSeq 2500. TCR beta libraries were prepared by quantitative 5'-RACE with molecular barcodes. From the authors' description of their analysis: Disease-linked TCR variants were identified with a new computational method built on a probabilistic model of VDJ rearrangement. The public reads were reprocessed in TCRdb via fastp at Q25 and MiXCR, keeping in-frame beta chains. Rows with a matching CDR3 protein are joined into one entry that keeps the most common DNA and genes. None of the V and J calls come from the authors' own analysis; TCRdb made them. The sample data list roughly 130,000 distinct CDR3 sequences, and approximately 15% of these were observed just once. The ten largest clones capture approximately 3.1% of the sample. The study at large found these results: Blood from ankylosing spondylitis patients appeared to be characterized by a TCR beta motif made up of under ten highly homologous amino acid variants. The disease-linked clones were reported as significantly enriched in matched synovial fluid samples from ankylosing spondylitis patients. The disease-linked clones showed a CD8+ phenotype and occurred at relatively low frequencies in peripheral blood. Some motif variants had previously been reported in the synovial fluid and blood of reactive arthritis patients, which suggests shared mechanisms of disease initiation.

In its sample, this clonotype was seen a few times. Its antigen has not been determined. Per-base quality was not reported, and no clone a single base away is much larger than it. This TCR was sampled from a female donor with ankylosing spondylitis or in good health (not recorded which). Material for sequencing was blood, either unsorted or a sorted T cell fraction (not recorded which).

CDR3 loop: CSANRDVGEQYF. At the DNA level, the sequence is TGCAGCGCTAATCGGGATGTAGGCGAGCAGTACTTC. The chain employs TRBV29-1 and TRBJ2-7, with a weak D call of TRBD2 (5 bases match). The cysteine opens and the phenylalanine closes a CDR3 of 12 amino acids. Kept here is only the CDR3 DNA, which spans 36 bases and is read in frame from base 1. The junction shows trimming of 7 bases on V and 6 bases on J, plus 16 bases between the germline ends. CDR1 SQVTM and CDR2 ANQGSEA were looked up in the germline V gene.